Listed here is a single T cell receptor beta chain. RNA, once extracted, was reverse transcribed into cDNA for use as the sequencing template. The method was immunoSEQ multiplex PCR; TCRdb's version includes in-frame clones alone and lacks a portion of them. The sample lists over 120,000 clones, less than 70% occurring once. The entry originates in a study of CD8+ T cells in alopecia areata. V lost 1 base and J 5 bases, leaving 14 bases between the germline ends. CDR1 is SGHVS and CDR2 is FNYEAQ in the germline V gene. The CDR3 has 15 residues. The treatment here: oral pan-JAK inhibitor, 5-10 mg twice daily.

The source of this sequence is a human donor with alopecia areata. J is TRBJ2-5 and V is TRBV7-6; no clear D. Here the sequenced sample was CD8+ T cells sorted from blood, taken at week 4, from a patient treated with tofacitinib. The CDR3 DNA sequence: TGTGCCAGCAGCTTAGAACAAACCGCTGGGGAGACCCAGTACTTC. Translated: CASSLEQTAGETQYF.